The clone carrying this TCR beta chain was counted a few times. What it binds is not known. Trimming took 0 bases from V and 4 from J; bases not matched to a gene: 10. Germline V lookup: CDR1 LGHNA, CDR2 YNFKEQ. This CDR3 is 17 amino acids long. MiXCR, run by TCRdb on the RT-PCR reads, gives a single entry per CDR3 protein. This table holds 800,000 to 1,000,000 distinct CDR3 sequences, around 20% found once. This specimen belongs to a study of response to subunit inactivated influenza vaccine. Study outcomes and limitations: Authors proposed each seasonal influenza vaccination draws in few new T cells.

The source material was PBMCs from blood, sampled around 5 days after vaccination. The chain carries TRBV4-2 and TRBJ2-5; 8 nucleotides agree with TRBD1. The clonotype originates from a man aged 45-65 years who received an inactivated influenza vaccine. The CDR3 bases are TGTGCCAGCAGCCAAGATGCCCCCACAGGGGGGCGAGAGACCCAGTACTTC. Protein sequence: CASSQDAPTGGRETQYF.